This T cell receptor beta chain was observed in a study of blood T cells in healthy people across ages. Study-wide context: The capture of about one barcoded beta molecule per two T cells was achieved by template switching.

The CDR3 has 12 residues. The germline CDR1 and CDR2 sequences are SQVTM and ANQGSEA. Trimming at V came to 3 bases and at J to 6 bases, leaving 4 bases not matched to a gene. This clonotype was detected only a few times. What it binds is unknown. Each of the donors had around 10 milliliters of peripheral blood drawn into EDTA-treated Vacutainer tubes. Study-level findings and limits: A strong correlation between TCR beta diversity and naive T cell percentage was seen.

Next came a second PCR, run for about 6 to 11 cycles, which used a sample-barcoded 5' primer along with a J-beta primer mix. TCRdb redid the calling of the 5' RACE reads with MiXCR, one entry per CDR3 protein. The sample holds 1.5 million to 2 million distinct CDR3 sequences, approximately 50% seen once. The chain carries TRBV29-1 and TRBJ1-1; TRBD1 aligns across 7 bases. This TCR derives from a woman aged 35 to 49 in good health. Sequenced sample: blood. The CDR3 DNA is TGCAGCGTTGACAGGGGGGAACCTGAAGCTTTCTTT. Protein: CSVDRGEPEAFF.